The rows below give T cell receptor beta chains drawn from one sample of a study of identical twins. TCRdb fed the 5' RACE reads into MiXCR, producing one record per CDR3 protein. The sample has just under 550,000 distinct CDR3 sequences, roughly 15% seen once; the top ten hold more than 0.4%. This sample was also put to use in a study of yellow fever vaccine responses in identical twins.

The sequenced sample was CD4+ T cells sorted from blood. The receptor source for this set is a woman aged 18-29 years in good health. Both conserved end residues are part of each CDR3. A D gene is named only where the DNA matches it firmly. For some rows the clone size is stated as once, few or many, or as a class when expanded; others skip it.

TRBJ2-5,TRBV7-9,15,-,TRBD2,TGTGCCAGCAGCTTAAGGCTAGCGGGAGTGGAGACCCAGTACTTC,CASSLRLAGVETQYF
TRBJ2-1,TRBV3-1,16,-,TRBD1,TGTGCCAGCAGCCCCTCGGACAGGGGACCCTACAATGAGCAGTTCTTC,CASSPSDRGPYNEQFF
TRBJ1-6,TRBV5-1,15,-,-,TGCGCCAGCAGCTTATCTGGGGGGGAAAATTCACCCCTCCACTTT,CASSLSGGENSPLHF
TRBJ2-1,TRBV2,18,-,TRBD2,TGTGCCTTCAGTTATGGTAGAGGGACTAGCTGGCCATACAATGAGCAGTTCTTC,CAFSYGRGTSWPYNEQFF
TRBJ2-6,TRBV10-3,14,few,-,TGTGCCATCACTGGGGGTGGTGGGGCCAACGTCCTGACTTTC,CAITGGGGANVLTF
TRBJ2-2,TRBV5-1,18,-,TRBD2,TGCGCCAGCAGCCCTGGACTAGCGGGAGTTGGGGGCACCGGGGAGCTGTTTTTT,CASSPGLAGVGGTGELFF
TRBJ2-2,TRBV28,15,-,-,TGTGCCAGCACCGACAGTACAGGGTCGACCGGGGAGCTGTTTTTT,CASTDSTGSTGELFF
TRBJ2-4,TRBV20-1,11,-,TRBD2,TGCAGCGGGGGGGCCAGTTACATTCAGTACTTC,CSGGASYIQYF
TRBJ1-1,TRBV20-1,14,many,-,TGCAGTGCTCTAGAGGGTGGTTGGGACACTGAAGCTTTCTTT,CSALEGGWDTEAFF
TRBJ1-1,TRBV5-5,17,few,-,TGTGCCAGCAGTTTGGCCGGAGGGACCGGTCTGAACACTGAAGCTTTCTTT,CASSLAGGTGLNTEAFF
TRBJ1-1,TRBV6-5,14,-,-,TGTGCCAGCAGTTACTCACTCGGGAACACTGAAGCTTTCTTT,CASSYSLGNTEAFF
TRBJ2-1,TRBV2,15,few,-,TGTGCCAGCAGTGAAGAGGCGAGCTCCTACAATGAGCAGTTCTTC,CASSEEASSYNEQFF
TRBJ2-5,TRBV5-1,14,-,-,TGCGCCAGCAGCAACCCAGGACCCCGAGAGACCCAGTACTTC,CASSNPGPRETQYF
TRBJ2-7,TRBV20-1,17,few,-,TGCAGTGCAATGAGGGTCGGGCGGGCTAGCGCTATCTACGAGCAGTACTTC,CSAMRVGRASAIYEQYF
TRBJ1-1,TRBV20-1,14,few,-,TGCAGTGCTAGGGAACCGGGACGGACGACGGAAGCTTTCTTT,CSAREPGRTTEAFF
TRBJ2-1,TRBV5-1,15,many,TRBD2,TGCGCCAGCATAAGCGGGGACGGGTCCTACAATGAGCAGTTCTTC,CASISGDGSYNEQFF
TRBJ2-3,TRBV2,15,-,-,TGTGCCAGCAGGGGGCTGAGCACGGGGACAGATACGCAGTATTTT,CASRGLSTGTDTQYF
TRBJ2-3,TRBV10-2,20,few,TRBD2,TGCGCCAGCAGTGAGACTGCTAGCGGGGGGGGGAAGTTGAACACAGATACGCAGTATTTT,CASSETASGGGKLNTDTQYF
TRBJ2-1,TRBV20-1,14,few,TRBD2,TGCAGTGCCCAGACTAGCTCGGGATCCAATGAGCAGTTCTTC,CSAQTSSGSNEQFF
TRBJ2-3,TRBV5-1,17,-,TRBD2,TGCGCCAGCAGCTTGGCCTTCCTAGCGGGGGGGACAGATACGCAGTATTTT,CASSLAFLAGGTDTQYF
TRBJ2-1,TRBV11-3,15,few,TRBD1,TGTGCCAGCAGCTGGACAGGGAGCTCCTACAATGAGCAGTTCTTC,CASSWTGSSYNEQFF
TRBJ2-7,TRBV29-1,13,few,TRBD1,TGCAGCGTTTCTCGACAGGGGACCTACGAGCAGTACTTC,CSVSRQGTYEQYF
TRBJ1-3,TRBV11-2,16,few,TRBD1,TGTGCCAGCAGCATCCTGGACAGGGGACCTGGAAACACCATATATTTT,CASSILDRGPGNTIYF
TRBJ1-2,TRBV11-3,14,-,-,TGTGCCAGCAGCTTAGCCTCGATAGACTATGGCTACACCTTC,CASSLASIDYGYTF
TRBJ2-2,TRBV10-3,14,many,TRBD2,TGTGCCATCATGCGGGGGGCGAACACCGGGGAGCTGTTTTTT,CAIMRGANTGELFF
TRBJ2-7,TRBV11-1,15,few,-,TGTGCCAGCAGCTTAGCGTCGGGGGAAGACTACGAGCAGTACTTC,CASSLASGEDYEQYF
TRBJ2-7,TRBV4-2,15,-,TRBD2,TGTGCCAGCAGCCAAGATATCACTAGCGGTCCCGAGCAGTACTTC,CASSQDITSGPEQYF
TRBJ2-1,TRBV3-1,14,-,-,TGTGCCAGCAGCCCACGGACCAAACGGAATGAGCAGTTCTTC,CASSPRTKRNEQFF
TRBJ2-1,TRBV5-6,16,-,TRBD1,TGTGCCAGCAGCGGGACAGGGGGAAACCTGCGCGATGAGCAGTTCTTC,CASSGTGGNLRDEQFF
TRBJ2-5,TRBV10-3,16,many,-,TGTGCCATCAGTGAATCCCTCGCGGATCGCCAAGAGACCCAGTACTTC,CAISESLADRQETQYF
TRBJ1-6,TRBV20-1,15,few,-,TGCAGTGCCAAACAGGGTATCTCCTATAATTCACCCCTCCACTTT,CSAKQGISYNSPLHF
TRBJ1-6,TRBV12-3/TRBV12-4,13,few,-,TGTGCCAGCAGTTTCGGGGTTGCTTCACCCCTCCACTTT,CASSFGVASPLHF
TRBJ2-6,TRBV27,16,-,TRBD1,TGTGCCAGCAGTAGGTGGGGACAGGCCGGGGCCAACGTCCTGACTTTC,CASSRWGQAGANVLTF
TRBJ2-5,TRBV29-1,17,many,TRBD1,TGCAGCGTTGTTCCCGGGACAGGGGGCCACGGATGGAAGACCCAGTACTTC,CSVVPGTGGHGWKTQYF
TRBJ2-7,TRBV20-1,14,-,TRBD2,TGCAGTGCCGCCGGACCGGGGGGGGCCTACGAGCAGTACTTC,CSAAGPGGAYEQYF
TRBJ2-3,TRBV5-6,16,few,-,TGTGCCAGCAGCTTGATTTCGGGATTTAGCACAGATACGCAGTATTTT,CASSLISGFSTDTQYF
TRBJ2-7,TRBV6-5,16,few,-,TGTGCCAGCAGTCACCCGATAGTGAACAAAGGCGACGAGCAGTACTTC,CASSHPIVNKGDEQYF
TRBJ1-2,TRBV18,15,-,-,TGTGCCAGCTCACCAATGACCCATACTAACTATGGCTACACCTTC,CASSPMTHTNYGYTF
TRBJ2-6,TRBV28,17,-,-,TGTGCCAGCAATCGGCCGGGACAACTCTCTGGGGCCAACGTCCTGACTTTC,CASNRPGQLSGANVLTF
TRBJ1-6,TRBV12-3/TRBV12-4,15,-,TRBD1,TGTGCCAGCAGTCACGAGGACAGGGGTGGTTCACCCCTCCACTTT,CASSHEDRGGSPLHF
TRBJ2-3,TRBV5-1,15,few,-,TGCGCCAGCAGCTTGGTAGGACTGCCGACAGATACGCAGTATTTT,CASSLVGLPTDTQYF
TRBJ2-1,TRBV10-3,16,-,TRBD2,TGTGCCATCAGCGGACTAGCGGGAGGCCCATACAATGAGCAGTTCTTC,CAISGLAGGPYNEQFF